This entry is about one T cell receptor (beta chain). Its specificity is unknown. Focal radiation with ipilimumab CTLA-4 blockade was given to patients with chemo-refractory metastatic non-small-cell lung cancer. The data stem from a study of radiotherapy plus CTLA-4 blockade in lung cancer. In the study overall: Patients showed objective responses in about 20% of cases and disease control in 30% to 40%. General observations from the study: The authors reported that early blood T cell clone dynamics, with interferon-beta, best predicted response. An expansion of tumor-derived TCR clones occurred in blood after radiotherapy plus ipilimumab.

CDR1 is SGHDN, CDR2 FVKESK, per germline. Trimming cost V 4 bases and J 0 bases; bases outside gene matches: 5. The CDR3 loop spans 15 amino acids. Some clones are missing from TCRdb's copy, which holds only in-frame ones; the method was immunoSEQ multiplex PCR. The sample consists of about 80,000 clones, around 88% of them appearing once. Sequences were derived from peripheral blood, sampled from a patient treated with radiotherapy plus ipilimumab. This receptor was obtained from a human donor with non-small cell lung cancer who had a partial response to radiotherapy plus ipilimumab. The chain has TRBV14 and TRBJ1-2; 7 bases are shared with TRBD1. The CDR3: CASSPYRGANYGYTF. CDR3 nucleotide sequence: TGTGCCAGCAGCCCATACAGGGGCGCTAACTATGGCTACACCTTC.